The 14 T cell receptor beta chains given below trace back to one sample, sequenced in a study of Ad26.COV2.S vaccination and SARS-CoV-2 variants. The treatment here: around 19 received Ad26.COV2.S at low or high dose, single or two shots; 5 received placebo; per-sample allocation not given. Material that was analyzed had been drawn on day 63 after the first vaccine or placebo injection. The data were produced by immunoSEQ multiplex PCR, yet TCRdb's version contains in-frame clones alone and is incomplete. The sample consists of a few hundred thousand clones, approximately 90% of them appearing once. The sample in question was peripheral blood, obtained in a trial of Ad26.COV2.S vaccine versus placebo. The receptors shown here come from a person between 18 and 65 years old who received the Ad26.COV2.S COVID-19 vaccine or a placebo.

The J gene is TRBJ1-4, the V gene TRBV11-3; 12 bases line up with TRBD1. Germline V gives CDR1 SGHNT, CDR2 YENEEA. V shed 5 bases and J 2 bases; nucleotides not matched to a gene: 9. The CDR3 covers 18 residues. The CDR3, as DNA: TGTGCCAGCAGCCCCGGGACAGGGGGCTTGTTGACTAATGAAAAACTGTTTTTT. It codes for CASSPGTGGLLTNEKLFF.

The chain links TRBV3-1 (or the pseudogene TRBV3-2) to TRBJ2-5; 7 bases match TRBD1. Germline V gives CDR1 LGHDT, CDR2 YNNKEL (reference sequence). The CDR3 length is 13 residues. V lost 6 bases, J lost 4 bases, and 5 bases stayed unmatched. The DNA of the CDR3 is TGTGCCAGCAGGCCTCGGGACAGAGAGACCCAGTACTTC. Its translation is CASRPRDRETQYF.

This clone was counted between two and nine times. V is TRBV5-4 and J is TRBJ1-6; D might be TRBD1 (5 bases). V lost 0 bases, J lost 7 bases, and 11 bases lay in between. The CDR3 length is 15 residues. Germline loops: CDR1 SGHNT, CDR2 YYREEE (reference sequence). The CDR3 region has the DNA TGTGCCAGCAGCTTGGAGCAGGGCCAGAATTCACCCCTCCACTTT. It encodes CASSLEQGQNSPLHF.

This clone was seen a handful of times. The CDR3 DNA follows: TGTGCCAGTAGTTTTGGGACAGACAACTATGGCTACACCTTC. Translation: CASSFGTDNYGYTF. The chain is built from TRBV19 and TRBJ1-2, with 7 bases identical to TRBD1. The V gene end was trimmed by 5 bases and the J gene end by 2 bases; junction bases not matched to a gene: 5. The germline V gene has CDR1 LNHDA and CDR2 SQIVND (reference sequence). This CDR3 is 14 amino acids long. Together with reference TRBV19 and TRBJ1-2, the CDR3 gives the full variable domain: DGGITQSPKYLFRKEGQNVTLSCEQNLNHDAMYWYRQDPGQGLRLIYYSQIVNDFQKGDIAEGYSVSREKKESFPLTVTSAQKNPTAFYLCASSFGTDNYGYTFGSGTRLTVV.

This chain uses TRBV10-1 with TRBJ2-1; tentative D call: TRBD2 (6 bases). The CDR3 has 15 amino acids. Germline V CDR1 and CDR2: WNHNN, SYGVQD (reference sequence). V was clipped by 3 bases and J by 7 bases, with 16 bases between them. CDR3 region: CASSDASRTINEQFF. The CDR3 nucleotides are TGCGCCAGCAGTGATGCTTCTAGGACTATAAATGAGCAGTTCTTC.

In DNA form, the CDR3 reads TGCGCCAGCAGCTTGGACAGGGTCCCATCTGAAAAACTGTTTTTT. Translated, it gives CASSLDRVPSEKLFF. V and J are TRBV5-1 and TRBJ1-4; D may be TRBD1 (6 bases). Germline lookup yields CDR1 SGHRS and CDR2 YFSETQ. The V end lost 0 bases, the J end lost 7 bases, and 13 bases lay between the germline ends. The CDR3 is made up of 15 amino acids.

The rearrangement joins TRBV10-3 to TRBJ1-1; maybe TRBD1 (5 bases). The CDR3 covers 13 residues. Germline V gene data show CDR1 as ENHRY and CDR2 as SYGVKD. The V end was cut by 3 bases, the J end by 4 bases, with 9 bases between. DNA of the CDR3: TGTGCCATCAGTGACGGGACTGCCACTGAAGCTTTCTTT. As protein: CAISDGTATEAFF.

The V and J genes are TRBV3-1 (or the pseudogene TRBV3-2) and TRBJ2-2; D is tentatively TRBD1 or TRBD2 (5 bases each). V was trimmed by 5 bases and J by 5 bases, leaving 15 bases between them. There are 15 residues in the CDR3. CDR1 LGHDT and CDR2 YNNKEL come from the germline V gene (reference sequence). The CDR3 nucleotides are TGTGCCAGCAGCATCGGGACGTCGGGGACCGGGGAGCTGTTTTTT. Its translation: CASSIGTSGTGELFF.

The chain is built from TRBV19 and TRBJ1-3; D remains unclear. The germline gives CDR1 LNHDA, CDR2 SQIVND (reference sequence). The CDR3 consists of 16 residues. V lost 3 bases and J 0 bases, leaving 12 bases between the germline ends. The CDR3 here is CASSISAQSSGNTIYF. CDR3 DNA sequence: TGTGCCAGTAGTATCTCTGCCCAGAGCTCTGGAAACACCATATATTTT. Complete variable domain (other parts from reference TRBV19 and TRBJ1-3): DGGITQSPKYLFRKEGQNVTLSCEQNLNHDAMYWYRQDPGQGLRLIYYSQIVNDFQKGDIAEGYSVSREKKESFPLTVTSAQKNPTAFYLCASSISAQSSGNTIYFGEGSWLTVV.

This clone is a singleton in its sample. This chain joins TRBV5-1 and TRBJ2-7, with D perhaps matching TRBD2 (5 bases). The CDR3 runs to 15 residues. CDR1 is SGHRS, CDR2 YFSETQ, per germline. The ends were cut back, 0 bases at V and 2 bases at J, with 12 bases in the middle. This CDR3 is CASSLGEIPPYEQYF. CDR3 nucleotides: TGCGCCAGCAGCTTGGGGGAGATCCCTCCCTACGAGCAGTACTTC. Based on the CDR3 plus reference TRBV5-1 and TRBJ2-7, the full variable domain is KAGVTQTPRYLIKTRGQQVTLSCSPISGHRSVSWYQQTPGQGLQFLFEYFSETQRNKGNFPGRFSGRQFSNSRSEMNVSTLELGDSALYLCASSLGEIPPYEQYFGPGTRLTVT.

The rearrangement links TRBV30 to TRBJ2-7, with 10 bases identical to TRBD1. Germline values: CDR1 GTSNPN, CDR2 SVGIG (reference sequence). The CDR3 covers 15 residues. The V segment lost 3 bases and the J segment 5 bases; nucleotides outside the gene matches: 10. DNA of the CDR3: TGTGCCTGGAGGCCTCGGGGACAGGGGCTCCACGAGCAGTACTTC. Protein sequence: CAWRPRGQGLHEQYF.

The rearrangement joins TRBV4-3 to TRBJ1-4; D possibly corresponds to TRBD1 (5 bases). CDR1 is LGHNA and CDR2 is YSLEER in the germline V gene. Trimming shortened V by 4 bases and J by 6 bases, and 12 bases separated the two germline ends. The CDR3 runs 14 residues. The CDR3 spells CASSPGDYYEKLFF. The CDR3 DNA reads as TGCGCCAGCAGCCCGGGGGACTATTATGAAAAACTGTTTTTT.

The V gene is TRBV7-8, the J gene TRBJ2-7, with D hard to call. In germline, CDR1 is SGHVS, CDR2 FQNEAQ. The CDR3 is made up of 14 amino acids. Trimming shortened V by 2 bases and J by 3 bases, and 11 bases separated the two germline ends. This CDR3 is CASSLQSGVYEQYF. For the CDR3, the DNA is TGTGCCAGCAGCTTACAGTCTGGGGTCTACGAGCAGTACTTC.

This rearrangement joins TRBV23-1 to TRBJ1-3; TRBD1 might be the D (5 bases). TRBV23-1 is an ORF for which the function is uncertain. The CDR3 runs to 19 residues. The ends were cut back, 3 bases at V and 2 bases at J, with 23 bases in the middle. The CDR3 DNA reads TGCGCCAGCAGTCAGTCCCTATTCGACAGCGATGGGACTGGAAACACCATATATTTT. Encoded protein: CASSQSLFDSDGTGNTIYF.